This TCR beta chain was captured in a study of human T cells and chemical hapten exposure. One entry per CDR3 protein results from TCRdb running MiXCR on the RACE reads. Of around 120,000 distinct CDR3 sequences in the sample, roughly an eighth were seen once. As to time point: patch test 1, 2 weeks after DPC sensitization. Treatment here: therapeutic diphenylcyclopropenone sensitization with weekly scalp DPC. The sequenced sample was whole blood, obtained in connection with sensitization to the hapten diphenylcyclopropenone (DPC). This sequence originates from a man younger than 35 with alopecia areata. Some clones in this sample may be carry-over from other donors' samples.

The CDR3 DNA follows: TGTGCCAGCAGTTGGCGGACGGTCCTGATCGCCCAAAACATTCAGTACTTC. This gives the protein CASSWRTVLIAQNIQYF. The chain links TRBV28 to TRBJ2-4, with D unclear. This CDR3 has 17 amino acids. V gave up 4 bases and J gave up 5 bases, with 21 bases separating them. Germline CDR1 is MDHEN and CDR2 is SYDVKM.